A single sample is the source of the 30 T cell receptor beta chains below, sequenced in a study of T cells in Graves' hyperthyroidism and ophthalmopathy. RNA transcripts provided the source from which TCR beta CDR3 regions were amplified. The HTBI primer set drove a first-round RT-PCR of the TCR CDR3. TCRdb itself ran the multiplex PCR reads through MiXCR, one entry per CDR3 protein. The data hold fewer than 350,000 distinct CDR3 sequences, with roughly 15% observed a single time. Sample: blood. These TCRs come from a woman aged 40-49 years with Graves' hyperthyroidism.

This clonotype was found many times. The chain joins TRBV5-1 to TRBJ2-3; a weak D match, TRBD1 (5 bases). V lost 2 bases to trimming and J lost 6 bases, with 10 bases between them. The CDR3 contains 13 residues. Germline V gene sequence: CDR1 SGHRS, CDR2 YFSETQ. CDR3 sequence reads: CASSLRQLDTQYF. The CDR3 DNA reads TGCGCCAGCAGCTTACGACAGCTCGATACGCAGTATTTT.

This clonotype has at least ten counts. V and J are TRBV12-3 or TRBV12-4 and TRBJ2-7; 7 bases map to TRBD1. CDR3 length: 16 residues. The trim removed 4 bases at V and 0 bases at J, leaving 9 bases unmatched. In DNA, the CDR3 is TGTGCCAGCAGTTCCTCCGGACAGGTAAACTCCTACGAGCAGTACTTC. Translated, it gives CASSSSGQVNSYEQYF.

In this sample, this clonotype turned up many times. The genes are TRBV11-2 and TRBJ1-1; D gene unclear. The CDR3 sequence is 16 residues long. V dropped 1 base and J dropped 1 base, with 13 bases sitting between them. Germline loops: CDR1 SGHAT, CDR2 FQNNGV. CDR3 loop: CASSLALGRWNTEAFF. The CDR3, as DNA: TGTGCCAGCAGCTTAGCCCTCGGACGGTGGAACACTGAAGCTTTCTTT.

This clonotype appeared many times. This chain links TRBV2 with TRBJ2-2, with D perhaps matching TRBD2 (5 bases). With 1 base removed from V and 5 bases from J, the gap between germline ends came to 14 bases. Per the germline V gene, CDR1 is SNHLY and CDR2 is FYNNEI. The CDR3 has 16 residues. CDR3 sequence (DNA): TGTGCCAGCAGTGAAGTTTCGGGAAAGTGGACCGGGGAGCTGTTTTTT. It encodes CASSEVSGKWTGELFF.

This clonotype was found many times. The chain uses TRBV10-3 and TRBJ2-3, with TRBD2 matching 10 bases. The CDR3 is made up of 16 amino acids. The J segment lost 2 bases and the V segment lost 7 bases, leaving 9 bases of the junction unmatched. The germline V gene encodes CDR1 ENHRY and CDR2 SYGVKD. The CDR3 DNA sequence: TGTGCCATCAAGATAAAGCGGGAGGGTTTCACAGATACGCAGTATTTT. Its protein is CAIKIKREGFTDTQYF.

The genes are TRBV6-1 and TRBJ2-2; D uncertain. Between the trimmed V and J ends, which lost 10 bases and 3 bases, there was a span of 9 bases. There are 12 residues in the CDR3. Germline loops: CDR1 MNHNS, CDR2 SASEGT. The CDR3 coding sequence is TGTGCCACCGAAAGAGACACCGGGGAGCTGTTTTTT. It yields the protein CATERDTGELFF.

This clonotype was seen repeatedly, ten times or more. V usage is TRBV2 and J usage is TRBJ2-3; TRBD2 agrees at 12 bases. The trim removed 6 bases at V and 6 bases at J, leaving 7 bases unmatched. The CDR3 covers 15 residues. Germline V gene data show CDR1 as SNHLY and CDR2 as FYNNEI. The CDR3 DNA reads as TGTGCCAGCAGCCTTGGACTAGCGGGAATGGATACGCAGTATTTT. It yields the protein CASSLGLAGMDTQYF.

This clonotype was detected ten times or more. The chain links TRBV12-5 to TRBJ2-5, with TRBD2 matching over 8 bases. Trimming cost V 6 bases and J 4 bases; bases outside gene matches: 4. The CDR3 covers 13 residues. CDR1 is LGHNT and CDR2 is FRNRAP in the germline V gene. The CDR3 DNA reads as TGTGCTAGTGGCCTTCTAGCGGGAGAGACCCAGTACTTC. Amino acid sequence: CASGLLAGETQYF.

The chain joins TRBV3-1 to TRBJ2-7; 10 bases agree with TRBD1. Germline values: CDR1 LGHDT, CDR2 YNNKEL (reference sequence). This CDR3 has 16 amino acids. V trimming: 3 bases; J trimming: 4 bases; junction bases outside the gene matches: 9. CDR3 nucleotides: TGTGCCAGCAGCCATCTTGGACAGGGGGATATGTACGAGCAGTACTTC. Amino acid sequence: CASSHLGQGDMYEQYF.

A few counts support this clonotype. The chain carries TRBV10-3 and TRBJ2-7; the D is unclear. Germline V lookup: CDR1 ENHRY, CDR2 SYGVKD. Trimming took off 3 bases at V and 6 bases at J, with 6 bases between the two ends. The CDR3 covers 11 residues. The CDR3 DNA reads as TGTGCCATCAGTGACCGGGCCGAGCAGTACTTC. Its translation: CAISDRAEQYF.

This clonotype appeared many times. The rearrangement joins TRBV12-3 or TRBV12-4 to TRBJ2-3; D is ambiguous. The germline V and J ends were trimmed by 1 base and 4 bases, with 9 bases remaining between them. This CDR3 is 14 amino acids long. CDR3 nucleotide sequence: TGTGCCAGCAGTTTAGACCGGAGTTCAGATACGCAGTATTTT. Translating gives CASSLDRSSDTQYF.

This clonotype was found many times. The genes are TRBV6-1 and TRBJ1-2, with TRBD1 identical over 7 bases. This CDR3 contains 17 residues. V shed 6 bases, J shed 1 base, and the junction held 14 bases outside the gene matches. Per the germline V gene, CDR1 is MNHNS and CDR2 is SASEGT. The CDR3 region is CASRDIGTVEINYGYTF. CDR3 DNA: TGTGCCAGCAGGGACATCGGGACAGTCGAAATTAACTATGGCTACACCTTC.

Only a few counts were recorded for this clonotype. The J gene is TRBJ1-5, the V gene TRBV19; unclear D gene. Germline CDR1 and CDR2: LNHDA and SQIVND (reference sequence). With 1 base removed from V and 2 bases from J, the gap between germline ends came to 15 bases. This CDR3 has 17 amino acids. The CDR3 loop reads CASSIAVELRGNQPQHF. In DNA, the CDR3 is TGTGCCAGTAGTATAGCAGTAGAGCTTAGGGGCAATCAGCCCCAGCATTTT.

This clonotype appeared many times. CDR3 nucleotides: TGTGCCAGCAGCTTATCTACAGGCCAGAACACTGAAGCTTTCTTT. It specifies CASSLSTGQNTEAFF. The chain uses TRBV7-9 and TRBJ1-1, with D perhaps TRBD1 (5 bases). The germline gives CDR1 SEHNR, CDR2 FQNEAQ (reference sequence). This CDR3 is built from 15 residues. Trimming shortened V by 2 bases and J by 1 base, and 11 bases separated the two germline ends.

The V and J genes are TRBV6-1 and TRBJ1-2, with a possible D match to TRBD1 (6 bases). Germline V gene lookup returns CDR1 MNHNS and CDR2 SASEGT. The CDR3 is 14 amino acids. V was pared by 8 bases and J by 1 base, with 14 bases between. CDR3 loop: CASSRGGGNYGYTF. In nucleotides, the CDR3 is TGTGCCAGCTCCCGGGGAGGGGGTAACTATGGCTACACCTTC.

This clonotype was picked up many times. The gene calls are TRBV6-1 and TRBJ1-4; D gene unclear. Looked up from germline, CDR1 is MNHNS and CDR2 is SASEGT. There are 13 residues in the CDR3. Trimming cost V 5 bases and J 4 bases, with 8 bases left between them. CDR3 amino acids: CASSWALNEKLFF. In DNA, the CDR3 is TGTGCCAGCAGTTGGGCCCTTAATGAAAAACTGTTTTTT.

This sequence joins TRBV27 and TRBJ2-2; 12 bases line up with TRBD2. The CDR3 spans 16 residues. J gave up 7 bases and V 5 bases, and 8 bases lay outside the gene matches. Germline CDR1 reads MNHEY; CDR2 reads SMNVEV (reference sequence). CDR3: CASSTVLAGGGGELFF. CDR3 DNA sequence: TGTGCCAGCAGTACGGTACTAGCGGGAGGTGGCGGGGAGCTGTTTTTT.

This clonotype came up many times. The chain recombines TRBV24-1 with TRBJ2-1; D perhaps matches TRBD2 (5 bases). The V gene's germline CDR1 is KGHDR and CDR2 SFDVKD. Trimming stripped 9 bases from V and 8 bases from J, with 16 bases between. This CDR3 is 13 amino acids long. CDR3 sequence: CATQDFNGDEQFF. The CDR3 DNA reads TGTGCCACCCAGGACTTTAACGGCGATGAGCAGTTCTTC.

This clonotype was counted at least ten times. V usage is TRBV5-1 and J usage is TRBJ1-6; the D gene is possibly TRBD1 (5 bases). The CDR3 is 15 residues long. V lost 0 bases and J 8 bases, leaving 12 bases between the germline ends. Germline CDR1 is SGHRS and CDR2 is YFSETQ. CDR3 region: CASSLEWGRDSPLHF. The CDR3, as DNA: TGCGCCAGCAGCTTGGAGTGGGGCCGGGATTCACCCCTCCACTTT. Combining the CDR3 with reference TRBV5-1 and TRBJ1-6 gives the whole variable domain KAGVTQTPRYLIKTRGQQVTLSCSPISGHRSVSWYQQTPGQGLQFLFEYFSETQRNKGNFPGRFSGRQFSNSRSEMNVSTLELGDSALYLCASSLEWGRDSPLHFGNGTRLTVT.

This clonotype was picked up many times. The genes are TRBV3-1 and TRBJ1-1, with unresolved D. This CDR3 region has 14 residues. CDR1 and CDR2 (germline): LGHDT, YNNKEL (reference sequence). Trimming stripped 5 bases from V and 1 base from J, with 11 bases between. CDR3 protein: CASSFDEGNTEAFF. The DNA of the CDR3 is TGTGCCAGCAGCTTTGATGAGGGGAACACTGAAGCTTTCTTT.

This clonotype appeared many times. The chain's CDR3 is CASKGGSSYEQYF. Here the CDR3 DNA reads TGTGCCAGCAAGGGGGGGAGCTCCTACGAGCAGTACTTC. The V gene is TRBV6-1, the J gene TRBJ2-7; a possible D gene is TRBD2 (7 bases). CDR1 is MNHNS, CDR2 SASEGT, per germline. V lost 7 bases, J lost 0 bases, and 10 bases lay in between. The CDR3 is made up of 13 amino acids.

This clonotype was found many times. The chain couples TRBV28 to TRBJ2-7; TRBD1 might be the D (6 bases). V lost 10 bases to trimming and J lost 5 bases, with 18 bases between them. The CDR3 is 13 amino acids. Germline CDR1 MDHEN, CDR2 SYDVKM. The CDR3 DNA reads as TGTGCCACCACAGGGCTTCTCCGAGACGAGCAGTACTTC. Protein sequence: CATTGLLRDEQYF.

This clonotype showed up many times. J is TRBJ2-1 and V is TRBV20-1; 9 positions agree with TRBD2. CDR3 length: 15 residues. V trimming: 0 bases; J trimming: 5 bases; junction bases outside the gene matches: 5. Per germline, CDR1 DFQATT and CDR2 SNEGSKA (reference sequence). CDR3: CSARDAGTSNNEQFF. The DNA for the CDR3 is TGCAGTGCTAGAGACGCCGGGACTAGCAACAATGAGCAGTTCTTC.

CDR3 in DNA: TGTGCCAGCAGCTTGAGTTCCCGGGAGCACTACATGAGCACTGAAGCTTTCTTT. It yields the protein CASSLSSREHYMSTEAFF. The chain has TRBV5-4 and TRBJ1-1; D call uncertain. V dropped 1 base and J dropped 4 bases, with 23 bases sitting between them. The CDR3 is 18 residues long. Germline CDR1 and CDR2: SGHNT and YYREEE (reference sequence).

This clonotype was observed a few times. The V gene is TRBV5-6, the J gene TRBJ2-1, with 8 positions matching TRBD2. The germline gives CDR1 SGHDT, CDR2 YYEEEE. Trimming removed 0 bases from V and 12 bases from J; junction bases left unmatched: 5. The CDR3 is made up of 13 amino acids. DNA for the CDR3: TGTGCCAGCAGCTTGGTTGGGGCGGGAGGGCAGTTCTTC. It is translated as CASSLVGAGGQFF.

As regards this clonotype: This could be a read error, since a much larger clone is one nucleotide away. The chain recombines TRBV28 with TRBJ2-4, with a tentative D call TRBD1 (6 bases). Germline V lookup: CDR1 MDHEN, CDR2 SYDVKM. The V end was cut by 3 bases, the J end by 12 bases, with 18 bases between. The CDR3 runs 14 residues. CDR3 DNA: TGTGCCAGCAGTTTCAGGGCTCCCGGGGACACTCAGTACTTC. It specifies CASSFRAPGDTQYF.

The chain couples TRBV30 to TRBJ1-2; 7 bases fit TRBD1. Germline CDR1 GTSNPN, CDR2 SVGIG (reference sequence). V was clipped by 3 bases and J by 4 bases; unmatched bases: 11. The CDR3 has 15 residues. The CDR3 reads CAWSLTGQGGYGYTF. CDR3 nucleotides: TGTGCCTGGAGCTTAACCGGGCAGGGGGGCTATGGCTACACCTTC.

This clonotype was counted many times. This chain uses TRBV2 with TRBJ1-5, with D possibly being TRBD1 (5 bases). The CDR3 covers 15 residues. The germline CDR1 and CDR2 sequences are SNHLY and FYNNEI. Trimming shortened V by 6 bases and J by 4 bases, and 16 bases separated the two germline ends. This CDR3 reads CASRGSPEGNQPQHF. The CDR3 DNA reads TGTGCCAGCAGAGGCTCCCCCGAGGGGAATCAGCCCCAGCATTTT.

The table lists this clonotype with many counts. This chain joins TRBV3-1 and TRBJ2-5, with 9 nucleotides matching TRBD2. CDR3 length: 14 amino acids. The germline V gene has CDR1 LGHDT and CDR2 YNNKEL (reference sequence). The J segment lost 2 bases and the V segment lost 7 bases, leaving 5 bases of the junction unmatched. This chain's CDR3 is CASNLAGTQETQYF. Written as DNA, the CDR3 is TGTGCCAGCAACCTAGCGGGGACGCAAGAGACCCAGTACTTC.

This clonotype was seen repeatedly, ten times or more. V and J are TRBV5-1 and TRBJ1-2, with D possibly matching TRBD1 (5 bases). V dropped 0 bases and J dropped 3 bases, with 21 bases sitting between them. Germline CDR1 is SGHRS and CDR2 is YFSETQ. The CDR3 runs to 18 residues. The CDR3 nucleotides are TGCGCCAGCAGCTTGGTCCGGACCACTCTACGGGACGACTATGGCTACACCTTC. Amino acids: CASSLVRTTLRDDYGYTF.